These 2 T cell receptor beta chains were sequenced from one sample in a study of vaccination and CD4 T cells after COVID-19. The treatment was: roughly nine-day PBMC culture with coronavirus spike peptide pools or control peptides (ViraFEST assay). Which antigens these TCRs recognize remains unknown. Oncomine TCR Beta short-read sequencing was applied to DNA from cultured CD4+ T cells. TCRdb passed the PCR reads through MiXCR, listing each CDR3 protein once. The profile covers fewer than 20,000 distinct CDR3 sequences, with about 40% appearing a single time and roughly 8.9% taken by the ten largest. The sequenced sample was CD4+ T cells from blood, cultured in vitro. The receptors originated from a human donor who had recovered from COVID-19.

This clonotype came up a few times. The chain recombines TRBV2 with TRBJ2-2, with D perhaps matching TRBD1 or TRBD2 (5 bases each). V was cut by 6 bases and J by 4 bases, with 18 bases left in between. The CDR3 totals 16 residues. CDR1 is SNHLY and CDR2 is FYNNEI in the germline V gene. The CDR3 protein is CASRGERTPSTGELFF. CDR3 coding DNA: TGTGCCAGCAGGGGGGAGCGGACCCCCAGCACCGGGGAGCTGTTTTTT.

The chain is built from TRBV28 and TRBJ1-1; D not certain. Germline loops: CDR1 MDHEN, CDR2 SYDVKM. The CDR3 has 16 amino acids. Trimming cost V 4 bases and J 0 bases, with 15 bases left between them. CDR3 residues: CASSYLRRWVNTEAFF. In DNA, the CDR3 is TGTGCCAGCAGTTACCTCAGGCGGTGGGTGAACACTGAAGCTTTCTTT. Supplemented by reference TRBV28 and TRBJ1-1, the full variable domain reads DVKVTQSSRYLVKRTGEKVFLECVQDMDHENMFWYRQDPGLGLRLIYFSYDVKMKEKGDIPEGYSVSREKKERFSLILESASTNQTSMYLCASSYLRRWVNTEAFFGQGTRLTVV.